The 26 T cell receptor beta chains given below trace back to one sample, sequenced in a study of vaccination and CD4 T cells after COVID-19. With the Oncomine TCR Beta short-read assay, DNA from cultured CD4+ T cells was sequenced. In TCRdb, the PCR reads were re-called with MiXCR into one record per CDR3 protein. The table shows around 15,000 distinct CDR3 sequences, with approximately 65% occurring only once. Their antigens remain unidentified. As for treatment: roughly 10-day PBMC culture with coronavirus spike peptide pools or control peptides (ViraFEST assay). The sample taken for sequencing was CD4+ T cells from blood, cultured in vitro. These receptors were obtained from a human donor who had recovered from COVID-19.

By proportion, this clonotype is medium-sized (0.01 to 0.1%). The chain uses TRBV5-4 and TRBJ2-3, with 10 bases matching TRBD1. The CDR3 length is 16 residues. The ends lost 0 bases at V and 6 bases at J; junction bases unmatched: 7. Germline values: CDR1 SGHNT, CDR2 YYREEE (reference sequence). CDR3 DNA: TGTGCCAGCAGCTTGGCCGGACAGGGGGTATTGGATACGCAGTATTTT. Its protein product is CASSLAGQGVLDTQYF.

The chain has TRBV18 and TRBJ1-2; 7 nucleotides match TRBD1. Losses at the gene ends were 3 bases for V and 7 bases for J; bases not matched to a gene: 8. The CDR3 has 14 residues. Germline V gene lookup returns CDR1 KGHSH and CDR2 LQKENI. The CDR3 sequence: CASSPKTGRFGYTF. CDR3 bases: TGTGCCAGCTCACCTAAGACAGGGAGATTTGGCTACACCTTC. Based on the CDR3 plus reference TRBV18 and TRBJ1-2, the full variable domain is NAGVMQNPRHLVRRRGQEARLRCSPMKGHSHVYWYRQLPEEGLKFMVYLQKENIIDESGMPKERFSAEFPKEGPSILRIQQVVRGDSAAYFCASSPKTGRFGYTFGSGTRLTVV.

This clonotype has just one count. The V and J genes are TRBV6-1 and TRBJ2-1; TRBD2 agrees at 8 bases. Germline loops: CDR1 MNHNS, CDR2 SASEGT. V was clipped by 6 bases and J by 6 bases; unmatched bases: 16. The CDR3 length is 17 residues. The CDR3 DNA reads TGTGCCAGCAGAAAACCGGAAGAGCGGGAGTGGGGCAATGAGCAGTTCTTC. Translation gives CASRKPEEREWGNEQFF.

This rearrangement joins TRBV7-2 to TRBJ1-1, with 7 bases fitting TRBD1. The CDR3 runs 13 residues. V shed 4 bases, J shed 7 bases, and the junction held 6 bases outside the gene matches. Per the germline V gene, CDR1 is SGHTA and CDR2 is FQGNSA. This CDR3 is CASSWGGTDEAFF. CDR3 coding DNA: TGTGCCAGCAGCTGGGGGGGGACAGATGAAGCTTTCTTT.

V gene TRBV10-3 combines with J gene TRBJ1-2; D might be TRBD1 (5 bases). The CDR3 runs to 13 residues. Germline V lookup: CDR1 ENHRY, CDR2 SYGVKD. V was shortened by 7 bases and J by 6 bases, with 15 bases between the two germline ends. The CDR3 coding sequence is TGTGCCATCACCGACAGTACGAAAGATGGCTACACCTTC. This encodes CAITDSTKDGYTF.

This chain links TRBV7-2 with TRBJ1-6; D perhaps matches TRBD1 (6 bases). The germline gives CDR1 SGHTA, CDR2 FQGNSA. Trimming pared 1 base from V and 1 base from J, leaving 17 bases between. The CDR3 runs to 19 residues. In DNA form, the CDR3 reads TGTGCCAGCAGCTTAGTGGGAGTGCGTAGGGGGTCCTATAATTCACCCCTCCACTTT. This gives the protein CASSLVGVRRGSYNSPLHF.

This chain connects TRBV20-1 to TRBJ2-2; 12 nucleotides match TRBD2. The J segment lost 5 bases and the V segment lost 6 bases, leaving 10 bases of the junction unmatched. Per the germline V gene, CDR1 is DFQATT and CDR2 is SNEGSKA (reference sequence). This CDR3 is 16 amino acids long. The CDR3, as DNA: TGCAGTGCGCGACTAGCGGGAGACGTTCGGACCGGGGAGCTGTTTTTT. Translation: CSARLAGDVRTGELFF.

This clonotype was detected only once. The rearrangement links TRBV27 to TRBJ1-5, with a weak D call TRBD1 (5 bases). V was pared by 3 bases and J by 2 bases, with 11 bases between. CDR1 MNHEY and CDR2 SMNVEV come from the germline V gene (reference sequence). The CDR3 length is 15 residues. As DNA, the CDR3 is TGTGCCAGCAGTTTTGCGGGGGGGGGCAATCAGCCCCAGCATTTT. Translating it yields CASSFAGGGNQPQHF.

This chain links TRBV5-5 with TRBJ2-7; TRBD1 matches 8 bases. V lost 6 bases, J lost 7 bases, and 15 bases stayed unmatched. The CDR3 runs to 15 residues. Germline V gene lookup returns CDR1 SGHKS and CDR2 YYEKEE (reference sequence). As DNA, the CDR3 is TGTGCCAGCACTAACACAGGGGGTAATCCGGGGGAGCAGTACTTC. Translated: CASTNTGGNPGEQYF. Combining the CDR3 with reference TRBV5-5 and TRBJ2-7 gives the whole variable domain DAGVTQSPTHLIKTRGQQVTLRCSPISGHKSVSWYQQVLGQGPQFIFQYYEKEERGRGNFPDRFSARQFPNYSSELNVNALLLGDSALYLCASTNTGGNPGEQYFGPGTRLTVT.

This chain connects TRBV6-1 to TRBJ2-7; perhaps TRBD2 as D (6 bases). The CDR3 is 15 residues long. Germline CDR1 reads MNHNS; CDR2 reads SASEGT. Trimming pared 4 bases from V and 2 bases from J, leaving 15 bases between. The CDR3 sequence: CASSGRGLHPYEQYF. CDR3 sequence (DNA): TGTGCCAGCAGTGGAAGGGGACTCCATCCCTACGAGCAGTACTTC.

The V gene is TRBV6-1, the J gene TRBJ2-5; tentative D call: TRBD2 (5 bases). V shed 2 bases and J shed 10 bases, with 23 bases lying between them. The CDR3 totals 16 residues. Per germline, CDR1 MNHNS and CDR2 SASEGT. The CDR3 region has the DNA TGTGCCAGCAGTGAACCGGGGATTCGAGACGTAGGAGACCAGTACTTC. Its protein is CASSEPGIRDVGDQYF.

CDR3 region: CASSRDSHQPQHF. Here the CDR3 DNA reads TGTGCCAGCAGCCGTGACAGCCATCAGCCCCAGCATTTT. This chain connects TRBV7-3 to TRBJ1-5; tentative D call: TRBD1 (5 bases). The CDR3 loop spans 13 amino acids. CDR1 is SGHTA, CDR2 FQGTGA, per germline. Trimming removed 5 bases at V and 5 bases at J, with 10 bases between.

The chain has TRBV28 and TRBJ1-1; no clear D gene. In germline, CDR1 is MDHEN, CDR2 SYDVKM. The CDR3 loop spans 14 amino acids. Trimming left V 0 bases short and J 1 base short, with 6 bases between. This chain's CDR3 is CASSLWRANTEAFF. The CDR3 DNA sequence: TGTGCCAGCAGTTTATGGAGGGCGAACACTGAAGCTTTCTTT.

The chain recombines TRBV20-1 with TRBJ2-3; 9 bases agree with TRBD2. The trim removed 1 base at V and 2 bases at J, leaving 7 bases unmatched. Germline V gene data show CDR1 as DFQATT and CDR2 as SNEGSKA (reference sequence). The CDR3 has 16 amino acids. This CDR3 is CSARAMTSGLTDTQYF. The CDR3 DNA is TGCAGTGCTAGAGCAATGACTAGCGGCCTCACAGATACGCAGTATTTT.

The chain links TRBV7-9 to TRBJ1-2; no firm D call. The V gene lost 3 bases and the J gene lost 5 bases, with 16 bases spanning the gap. CDR3 size: 15 residues. Germline V gives CDR1 SEHNR, CDR2 FQNEAQ (reference sequence). The CDR3 DNA follows: TGTGCCAGCAGCTTTGGTCCTCGACGGGGTTATGGCTACACCTTC. It encodes CASSFGPRRGYGYTF.

The chain is built from TRBV7-2 and TRBJ2-2; 8 bases are shared with TRBD2. V shed 6 bases, J shed 0 bases, and the junction held 3 bases outside the gene matches. CDR3 length: 15 residues. CDR1 and CDR2 (germline): SGHTA, FQGNSA. The CDR3 here is CASRPGLANTGELFF. In DNA, the CDR3 is TGTGCCAGCAGGCCGGGACTAGCGAACACCGGGGAGCTGTTTTTT.

The V call is TRBV7-6, the J call TRBJ1-1; possibly TRBD1 for D (6 bases). Germline-derived CDR1 and CDR2 are SGHVS and FNYEAQ. Trimming left V 2 bases short and J 1 base short, with 17 bases between. The CDR3 contains 17 residues. DNA for the CDR3: TGTGCCAGCAGCTTATCCGCCCTGGGACAAACGAACACTGAAGCTTTCTTT. Translation gives CASSLSALGQTNTEAFF.

J is TRBJ1-1 and V is TRBV19; 7 bases match TRBD1. Germline loops: CDR1 LNHDA, CDR2 SQIVND (reference sequence). The CDR3 covers 14 residues. The ends lost 6 bases at V and 4 bases at J; junction bases unmatched: 8. The DNA of the CDR3 is TGTGCCAGTAGCCCCAGGGGGTTACCCACTGAAGCTTTCTTT. Its protein is CASSPRGLPTEAFF.

J is TRBJ1-5 and V is TRBV7-2; D is unresolved. CDR1 SGHTA and CDR2 FQGNSA come from the germline V gene. V dropped 3 bases and J dropped 10 bases, with 10 bases sitting between them. The CDR3 has 12 amino acids. Here the CDR3 DNA reads TGTGCCAGCAGCTTGGCGGGCGGACCCCAGCATTTT. Translation gives CASSLAGGPQHF. Using reference TRBV7-2 and TRBJ1-5 for the parts outside the CDR3, the full variable domain is GAGVSQSPSNKVTEKGKDVELRCDPISGHTALYWYRQSLGQGLEFLIYFQGNSAPDKSGLPSDRFSAERTGGSVSTLTIQRTQQEDSAVYLCASSLAGGPQHFGDGTRLSIL.

The genes are TRBV28 and TRBJ2-1; 13 nucleotides agree with TRBD2. The J call is in doubt because the DNA end fits TRBJ2-7 better. Germline CDR1 is MDHEN and CDR2 is SYDVKM. The CDR3 contains 14 residues. The CDR3: CASTPGLAGNKQYF. The DNA for the CDR3 is TGTGCCAGCACCCCGGGACTAGCGGGGAATAAGCAGTACTTC.

The gene calls are TRBV28 and TRBJ2-5; unclear D gene. Germline values: CDR1 MDHEN, CDR2 SYDVKM. The V gene lost 6 bases and the J gene lost 5 bases, with 19 bases spanning the gap. This CDR3 contains 15 residues. CDR3 sequence: CASRYTQIRGETQYF. CDR3 nucleotides: TGTGCCAGCAGGTACACACAGATACGTGGTGAGACCCAGTACTTC.

This clonotype was found once. The V gene is TRBV7-2, the J gene TRBJ1-2, with D perhaps TRBD1 (5 bases). Germline CDR1 SGHTA, CDR2 FQGNSA. This CDR3 is built from 14 residues. With 5 bases removed from V and 3 bases from J, the gap between germline ends came to 13 bases. The CDR3 sequence is CASSPAGGYYGYTF. CDR3 DNA sequence: TGTGCCAGCAGCCCAGCCGGGGGTTACTATGGCTACACCTTC.

The sample holds one count of this clonotype. The chain couples TRBV19 to TRBJ1-2; D uncertain. Germline lookup yields CDR1 LNHDA and CDR2 SQIVND (reference sequence). This CDR3 is built from 14 residues. V lost 7 bases to trimming and J lost 2 bases, with 14 bases between them. The CDR3 sequence is CASKSKGGNYGYTF. The CDR3, as DNA: TGTGCCAGTAAGTCGAAGGGAGGGAACTATGGCTACACCTTC.

The chain joins TRBV6-1 to TRBJ1-2, with D unresolved. Germline-derived CDR1 and CDR2 are MNHNS and SASEGT. This CDR3 is built from 13 residues. Trimming took off 10 bases at V and 2 bases at J, with 14 bases between the two ends. The CDR3 loop is CATTAGPNYGYTF. The CDR3 DNA follows: TGTGCCACGACGGCAGGCCCCAACTATGGCTACACCTTC.

The V gene is TRBV28, the J gene TRBJ1-2; 12 bases map to TRBD1. Losses at the gene ends were 8 bases for V and 7 bases for J; bases not matched to a gene: 8. The CDR3 sequence is 14 residues long. CDR1 is MDHEN and CDR2 is SYDVKM in the germline V gene. For the CDR3, the DNA is TGTGCCAGCGACCGGGACAGGGGGCTTAGTGGCTACACCTTC. It specifies CASDRDRGLSGYTF.

The chain carries TRBV20-1 and TRBJ2-7, with 14 positions matching TRBD2. Germline assignment: CDR1 DFQATT and CDR2 SNEGSKA (reference sequence). The CDR3 has 16 residues. J lost 2 bases, V lost 6 bases, and 9 bases had no gene match. CDR3 nucleotides: TGCAGTGCGACCGGGACTAGCGGGAGTTCCGCCTACGAGCAGTACTTC. Translating it yields CSATGTSGSSAYEQYF.